The 27 T cell receptor beta chains reported below all come from one sample, sequenced in a study of cytomegalovirus exposure and HLA in healthy donors. With 60 Vbeta and 13 Jbeta primers, the PCR was carried out. Sequenced by immunoSEQ multiplex PCR; TCRdb stores in-frame clones only, minus some. The sample holds some 150,000 clones; approximately 80% are singletons and the top ten take approximately 4%. The sample consisted of PBMCs. These receptors came from a man aged 18-30 years in good health and CMV-seronegative.

The V call is TRBV28, the J call TRBJ1-5; 9 nucleotides align to TRBD1. The CDR3 extends over 17 amino acids. CDR1 is MDHEN, CDR2 SYDVKM, per germline. V was clipped by 2 bases and J by 7 bases; unmatched bases: 12. CDR3 nucleotide sequence: TGTGCCAGCAGTTTAAGGGGGACAGGGCTAGCTGGGCAGCCCCAGCATTTT. Protein: CASSLRGTGLAGQPQHF.

The chain is built from TRBV6-6 and TRBJ2-1; tentative D call: TRBD1 (6 bases). In germline, CDR1 is MNHNY, CDR2 SVGAGI (reference sequence). CDR3 length: 12 amino acids. V was clipped by 7 bases and J by 8 bases, with 12 bases between them. CDR3 DNA: TGTGCCAGCATTACAGGGTGGGATGAGCAGTTCTTC. Amino acids: CASITGWDEQFF.

This clone was recorded a few times. This chain joins TRBV4-1 and TRBJ2-3; tentatively, D is TRBD2 (5 bases). From germline, CDR1 is MGHRA and CDR2 YSYEKL. Trimming removed 0 bases from V and 2 bases from J, with 12 bases in between. CDR3 length: 16 amino acids. The DNA of the CDR3 is TGCGCCAGCAGCCAAGAACCAGGACTCTACACAGATACGCAGTATTTT. This codes for CASSQEPGLYTDTQYF.

This clone was detected only a few times. The chain employs TRBV10-3 and TRBJ1-1; TRBD1 might be the D (6 bases). The V gene's germline CDR1 is ENHRY and CDR2 SYGVKD. The CDR3 spans 16 residues. V lost 4 bases to trimming and J lost 1 base, with 16 bases between them. The CDR3 DNA reads as TGTGCCATCAGTGCGGGGCAGGGGTTTTCGAACACTGAAGCTTTCTTT. This sequence encodes CAISAGQGFSNTEAFF.

This clone was seen a single time. The chain recombines TRBV5-1 with TRBJ2-7; TRBD1 aligns across 9 bases. Germline assignment: CDR1 SGHRS and CDR2 YFSETQ. This CDR3 is built from 15 residues. With 0 bases clipped from V and 3 bases from J, the junction kept 4 bases outside the gene matches. This CDR3 reads CASSLGDRVSYEQYF. The CDR3 coding sequence is TGCGCCAGCAGCTTGGGGGACAGGGTGAGCTACGAGCAGTACTTC.

This clone was found a few times. V is TRBV4-1 and J is TRBJ1-1, with a tentative D call TRBD1 (6 bases). Germline V gene lookup returns CDR1 MGHRA and CDR2 YSYEKL. V was trimmed by 4 bases and J by 0 bases, leaving 18 bases between them. The CDR3 spans 17 residues. CDR3 sequence reads: CASSPGPGGAVNTEAFF. In nucleotides, the CDR3 is TGCGCCAGCAGCCCGGGGCCGGGGGGGGCGGTGAACACTGAAGCTTTCTTT.

The chain links TRBV29-1 to TRBJ2-1; possibly TRBD2 for D (5 bases). In germline, CDR1 is SQVTM, CDR2 ANQGSEA. The CDR3 runs 14 residues. V lost 8 bases and J 10 bases, leaving 24 bases between the germline ends. CDR3: CSYIQLPRGWEQFF. The CDR3 nucleotides read TGCAGCTATATACAGTTGCCCCGGGGATGGGAGCAGTTCTTC.

This clone was observed a single time. The V gene is TRBV6-5, the J gene TRBJ2-7; the match to TRBD2 covers 8 bases. Per germline, CDR1 MNHEY and CDR2 SVGAGI. The CDR3 totals 15 residues. The V segment lost 4 bases and the J segment 2 bases; nucleotides outside the gene matches: 7. The CDR3 sequence is CASSSGHGRAYEQYF. CDR3 DNA: TGTGCCAGCAGTTCGGGTCACGGGAGGGCCTACGAGCAGTACTTC.

The chain recombines TRBV28 with TRBJ2-1; the match to TRBD2 covers 11 bases. The CDR3 consists of 19 residues. The germline V gene has CDR1 MDHEN and CDR2 SYDVKM. V was clipped by 6 bases and J by 7 bases; unmatched bases: 20. CDR3 in amino acids: CASSSADPVLAGVGNEQFF. Here the CDR3 DNA reads TGTGCCAGCAGCTCCGCAGACCCGGTACTAGCGGGAGTGGGTAATGAGCAGTTCTTC.

The V and J genes are TRBV5-1 and TRBJ2-3; TRBD2 matches 15 bases. Germline V CDR1 and CDR2: SGHRS, YFSETQ. The CDR3 has 19 amino acids. Losses at the gene ends were 4 bases for V and 0 bases for J; bases not matched to a gene: 9. CDR3 coding DNA: TGCGCCAGCAGCCCGGGACTAGCGGGGGGTACAGCTAGCACAGATACGCAGTATTTT. This translates into CASSPGLAGGTASTDTQYF.

This chain joins TRBV28 and TRBJ1-2; the D gene is possibly TRBD1 (6 bases). Trimming left V 5 bases short and J 3 bases short, with 13 bases between. The CDR3 runs 14 residues. From germline, CDR1 is MDHEN and CDR2 SYDVKM. The CDR3 nucleotides are TGTGCCAGCAGTCCCCGGACAGAGCACTATGGCTACACCTTC. Amino acids: CASSPRTEHYGYTF.

The gene calls are TRBV10-2 and TRBJ1-3, with no clear D. Germline assignment: CDR1 WSHSY and CDR2 SAAADI. V lost 6 bases and J lost 3, with 15 bases in between. This CDR3 is built from 15 residues. The CDR3 sequence: CASSLNSEGGNTIYF. DNA of the CDR3: TGCGCCAGCAGCCTTAACTCGGAGGGTGGAAACACCATATATTTT.

V gene TRBV2 combines with J gene TRBJ2-7; 11 positions agree with TRBD2. CDR3 length equals 14 residues. V lost 1 base and J lost 6; bases outside the gene matches: 2. The germline V gene encodes CDR1 SNHLY and CDR2 FYNNEI. CDR3 DNA: TGTGCCAGCAGTGAAGTAGCGGGGGGGAGCGAGCAGTACTTC. Protein: CASSEVAGGSEQYF.

The chain is built from TRBV5-4 and TRBJ2-7, with 11 bases that match TRBD1. The length of the CDR3 is 13 residues. The V and J ends lost 7 bases and 6 bases, in that order; junction bases with no gene match: 6. From germline, CDR1 is SGHNT and CDR2 YYREEE (reference sequence). The CDR3 DNA sequence: TGTGCCAGCGGCACCGGGACAGGGGGCGAGCAGTACTTC. This translates into CASGTGTGGEQYF.

J is TRBJ1-1 and V is TRBV19; D unclear. The CDR3 extends over 14 amino acids. Trimming stripped 3 bases from V and 5 bases from J, with 13 bases between. Germline V gives CDR1 LNHDA, CDR2 SQIVND (reference sequence). CDR3 sequence (DNA): TGTGCCAGTAGTATGGGGTCCGCGGGGACTGAAGCTTTCTTT. As protein: CASSMGSAGTEAFF.

This clone was picked up a small number of times. The V gene is TRBV7-6, the J gene TRBJ1-3; the D gene is possibly TRBD1 (6 bases). The germline CDR1 and CDR2 sequences are SGHVS and FNYEAQ. Trimming removed 5 bases at V and 0 bases at J, with 14 bases between. There are 16 residues in the CDR3. The CDR3 DNA sequence: TGTGCCAGCAGCCCACAGGGAAAAGGCTCTGGAAACACCATATATTTT. As protein: CASSPQGKGSGNTIYF.

DNA of the CDR3: TGCGCCAGCAGCCAAGATCCCAGGGTGACTAACTATGGCTACACCTTC. Encoded protein: CASSQDPRVTNYGYTF. This chain uses TRBV4-1 with TRBJ1-2, with D tentatively TRBD1 (5 bases). The V end lost 0 bases, the J end lost 0 bases, and 11 bases lay between the germline ends. In germline, CDR1 is MGHRA, CDR2 YSYEKL. The CDR3 contains 16 residues.

V is TRBV6-6 and J is TRBJ1-5, with D perhaps matching TRBD1 (5 bases). CDR1 and CDR2 from the germline V gene are MNHNY and SVGAGI (reference sequence). This CDR3 spans 14 amino acids. V was cut by 6 bases and J by 4 bases, with 13 bases left in between. The CDR3 reads CASRVRPGNQPQHF. The CDR3 DNA reads TGTGCCAGCAGGGTGCGACCAGGGAATCAGCCCCAGCATTTT.

This chain connects TRBV2 to TRBJ2-2; D gene ambiguous. CDR1 and CDR2 (germline): SNHLY, FYNNEI. The CDR3 covers 11 residues. V was trimmed by 5 bases and J by 7 bases, leaving 5 bases between them. The CDR3 coding sequence is TGTGCCAGCAGTCGTTTCGGGGAGCTGTTTTTT. It translates to CASSRFGELFF.

The chain is built from TRBV27 and TRBJ1-6; D is undetermined. The CDR3 has 16 amino acids. Germline V gene lookup returns CDR1 MNHEY and CDR2 SMNVEV (reference sequence). Trimming pared 4 bases from V and 0 bases from J, leaving 10 bases between. CDR3 DNA: TGTGCCAGCAGTTCCGGGGTGAGCTCCTATAATTCACCCCTCCACTTT. Its protein is CASSSGVSSYNSPLHF.

Notes on this clone: The CDR3 does not end in the conserved phenylalanine or tryptophan, so this is likely a read error. The chain employs TRBV5-6 and TRBJ2-3, with D perhaps matching TRBD1 (5 bases). The ends were cut back, 3 bases at V and 2 bases at J, with 10 bases in the middle. The germline CDR1 and CDR2 sequences are SGHDT and YYEEEE. This CDR3 comprises 14 residues. CDR3 nucleotide sequence: TGTGCCAGCAGCTACCAGGGATTCACAGATACGCAGTATCTT. Protein sequence: CASSYQGFTDTQYL.

The chain carries TRBV9 and TRBJ2-7, with TRBD2 matching over 10 bases. V lost 1 base to trimming and J lost 2 bases; unmatched junction nucleotides: 3. CDR1 SGDLS and CDR2 YYNGEE come from the germline V gene. The CDR3 covers 15 residues. CDR3 amino acids: CASSVRAGGPYEQYF. CDR3 DNA: TGTGCCAGCAGCGTAAGAGCGGGAGGGCCCTACGAGCAGTACTTC.

V gene TRBV2 combines with J gene TRBJ1-2, with a weak D call TRBD1 (5 bases). Germline V gene lookup returns CDR1 SNHLY and CDR2 FYNNEI. The CDR3 consists of 13 residues. V lost 4 bases and J lost 8, with 14 bases in between. The CDR3 here is CASSVAGRNGYTF. The CDR3 DNA reads as TGTGCCAGCAGTGTTGCAGGGAGGAACGGCTACACCTTC.

J is TRBJ1-1 and V is TRBV9; D not resolved. V was shortened by 7 bases and J by 0 bases, with 7 bases between the two germline ends. Germline loops: CDR1 SGDLS, CDR2 YYNGEE. CDR3 length: 12 residues. DNA for the CDR3: TGTGCCAGCGGGAGTATGAACACTGAAGCTTTCTTT. It codes for CASGSMNTEAFF.

This chain links TRBV7-3 with TRBJ2-3, with a weak D call TRBD2 (5 bases). CDR1 is SGHTA and CDR2 is FQGTGA in the germline V gene. V was cut by 2 bases and J by 1 base, with 10 bases left in between. The CDR3 is 15 residues long. The CDR3 bases are TGTGCCAGCAGCTTAGATGGAGCGGGCACAGATACGCAGTATTTT. Amino acid sequence: CASSLDGAGTDTQYF.

This clone was found a few times. The chain has TRBV18 and TRBJ1-1; no definite D call. Trimming took off 4 bases at V and 1 base at J, with 4 bases between the two ends. Germline V gives CDR1 KGHSH, CDR2 LQKENI. This CDR3 is built from 12 residues. The CDR3 DNA reads as TGTGCCAGCTCACACGGGAACACTGAAGCTTTCTTT. This translates into CASSHGNTEAFF. The whole variable domain, remainder taken from reference TRBV18 and TRBJ1-1, is NAGVMQNPRHLVRRRGQEARLRCSPMKGHSHVYWYRQLPEEGLKFMVYLQKENIIDESGMPKERFSAEFPKEGPSILRIQQVVRGDSAAYFCASSHGNTEAFFGQGTRLTVV.

The chain joins TRBV10-3 to TRBJ1-2, with 10 bases lining up with TRBD1. Losses at the gene ends were 0 bases for V and 2 bases for J; bases not matched to a gene: 9. Germline CDR1 ENHRY, CDR2 SYGVKD. The CDR3 contains 18 residues. CDR3 in DNA: TGTGCCATCAGTGAGTCTTTGGGGCCGGGACAGGGGAACTATGGCTACACCTTC. It encodes CAISESLGPGQGNYGYTF.